A selection of T cell receptor beta chains follows, all from one sample in a study of blood T cell repertoires in COVID-19. Only in-frame clones appear in the TCRdb table, and some are missing; sequencing was by immunoSEQ multiplex PCR. The sample contains roughly 250,000 clones, 90% to 95% of which appear only once. Material for sequencing was PBMCs or T cells enriched from blood (not recorded which). The receptor set was obtained from a woman in her late teens or twenties who had recovered from COVID-19. Both conserved end residues are part of each CDR3. The order of the fields is V gene, J gene, clone size, D gene, CDR3 protein, CDR3 DNA. The D gene is left open where the match is weak. Clone size is stated in some rows and not others, as once, few, many or a class when expanded.

v_call: TRBV27; j_call: TRBJ2-7; clone_size: -; d_call: TRBD2; cdr3_aa: CASSLGSGGPQYF; cdr3_nt: TGTGCCAGCAGTTTAGGTAGCGGGGGGCCCCAGTACTTC
v_call: TRBV11-1; j_call: TRBJ1-2; clone_size: -; d_call: -; cdr3_aa: CASSPDSGGPSRGYTF; cdr3_nt: TGTGCCAGCAGCCCCGACAGCGGGGGTCCATCAAGGGGCTACACCTTC
v_call: TRBV4-2; j_call: TRBJ1-5; clone_size: -; d_call: -; cdr3_aa: CASSHEQGVEPQHF; cdr3_nt: TGTGCCAGCAGCCATGAACAGGGAGTTGAGCCCCAGCATTTT
v_call: TRBV19; j_call: TRBJ1-1; clone_size: -; d_call: -; cdr3_aa: CASSTTALNTEAFF; cdr3_nt: TGTGCCAGTAGTACGACAGCCCTGAACACTGAAGCTTTCTTT
v_call: TRBV25-1; j_call: TRBJ2-1; clone_size: once; d_call: TRBD1; cdr3_aa: CASSSQGVVEQFF; cdr3_nt: TGTGCCAGCAGTTCACAGGGGGTAGTTGAGCAGTTCTTC
v_call: TRBV6-5; j_call: TRBJ2-7; clone_size: -; d_call: TRBD1; cdr3_aa: CASRLGQGVYEQYF; cdr3_nt: TGTGCCAGCAGACTCGGACAGGGGGTCTACGAGCAGTACTTC
v_call: TRBV18; j_call: TRBJ1-1; clone_size: -; d_call: -; cdr3_aa: CASSPSKGVTITEAFF; cdr3_nt: TGTGCCAGCTCACCATCGAAAGGGGTCACGATCACTGAAGCTTTCTTT
v_call: TRBV5-5; j_call: TRBJ1-2; clone_size: -; d_call: TRBD1; cdr3_aa: CASRLAGQVGGYTF; cdr3_nt: TGTGCCAGCAGATTGGCGGGACAGGTGGGGGGCTACACCTTC
v_call: TRBV4-1; j_call: TRBJ2-7; clone_size: -; d_call: TRBD1; cdr3_aa: CASSQDGGQGLSEQYF; cdr3_nt: TGCGCCAGCAGCCAAGATGGGGGACAGGGGCTGAGCGAGCAGTACTTC
v_call: TRBV21-1; j_call: TRBJ1-2; clone_size: few; d_call: -; cdr3_aa: CASLVDRVGSYGYTF; cdr3_nt: TGTGCCAGCCTTGTTGACAGGGTTGGGAGCTATGGCTACACCTTC
v_call: TRBV24-1; j_call: TRBJ2-2; clone_size: -; d_call: -; cdr3_aa: CATSDPPWGGANTGELFF; cdr3_nt: TGTGCCACCAGTGATCCCCCCTGGGGCGGCGCGAACACCGGGGAGCTGTTTTTT
v_call: TRBV21-1; j_call: TRBJ2-5; clone_size: -; d_call: -; cdr3_aa: CASSKGRREGRETQYF; cdr3_nt: TGTGCCAGCAGCAAAGGTAGGCGGGAGGGCCGTGAGACCCAGTACTTC
v_call: TRBV6-5; j_call: TRBJ2-1; clone_size: -; d_call: TRBD2; cdr3_aa: CASSTGLAGYNEQFF; cdr3_nt: TGTGCCAGCAGTACTGGACTAGCGGGCTACAATGAGCAGTTCTTC
v_call: TRBV11-3; j_call: TRBJ2-1; clone_size: once; d_call: TRBD1; cdr3_aa: CASSPGGLSYNEQFF; cdr3_nt: TGTGCCAGCAGCCCAGGGGGCCTTTCCTACAATGAGCAGTTCTTC
v_call: TRBV7-9; j_call: TRBJ2-7; clone_size: -; d_call: TRBD1; cdr3_aa: CASSPRGREFYEQYF; cdr3_nt: TGTGCCAGCAGCCCCAGGGGGCGCGAATTCTACGAGCAGTACTTC
v_call: TRBV18; j_call: TRBJ2-7; clone_size: -; d_call: TRBD2; cdr3_aa: CASSPGASGTYEQYF; cdr3_nt: TGTGCCAGCTCCCCAGGGGCTAGCGGGACCTACGAGCAGTACTTC
v_call: TRBV27; j_call: TRBJ1-6; clone_size: -; d_call: -; cdr3_aa: CASSLGSGNSPLHF; cdr3_nt: TGTGCCAGCAGTTTAGGTTCCGGGAATTCACCCCTCCACTTT
v_call: TRBV19; j_call: TRBJ1-6; clone_size: few; d_call: TRBD1; cdr3_aa: CASSITGTEPSPLHF; cdr3_nt: TGTGCCAGTAGTATCACCGGGACAGAGCCTTCACCCCTCCACTTT
v_call: TRBV11-3; j_call: TRBJ1-1; clone_size: -; d_call: -; cdr3_aa: CASSFLSRKNTEAFF; cdr3_nt: TGTGCCAGCAGCTTTTTATCCAGGAAAAACACTGAAGCTTTCTTT
v_call: TRBV5-1; j_call: TRBJ2-2; clone_size: -; d_call: -; cdr3_aa: CASSWRAGGELFF; cdr3_nt: TGCGCCAGCAGCTGGAGGGCTGGCGGGGAGCTGTTTTTT
v_call: TRBV7-2; j_call: TRBJ2-5; clone_size: once; d_call: TRBD2; cdr3_aa: CASSLESLAGGQETQYF; cdr3_nt: TGTGCCAGCAGCTTAGAGAGCCTAGCGGGGGGTCAAGAGACCCAGTACTTC
v_call: TRBV6-2/TRBV6-3; j_call: TRBJ2-1; clone_size: -; d_call: -; cdr3_aa: CASSSGVQGNEQFF; cdr3_nt: TGTGCCAGCAGTTCGGGTGTGCAGGGCAATGAGCAGTTCTTC
v_call: TRBV28; j_call: TRBJ2-1; clone_size: -; d_call: TRBD2; cdr3_aa: CASSPALRTSLYNEQFF; cdr3_nt: TGTGCCAGCAGTCCAGCCCTCAGGACTAGCCTCTACAATGAGCAGTTCTTC
v_call: TRBV24-1; j_call: TRBJ1-4; clone_size: -; d_call: TRBD1; cdr3_aa: CATGTGLDEKLFF; cdr3_nt: TGTGCCACGGGGACAGGGTTAGATGAAAAACTGTTTTTT
v_call: TRBV29-1; j_call: TRBJ2-7; clone_size: -; d_call: TRBD1; cdr3_aa: CSVIPGQGVNEQYF; cdr3_nt: TGCAGCGTCATCCCGGGACAGGGAGTCAACGAGCAGTACTTC
v_call: TRBV6-5; j_call: TRBJ1-2; clone_size: -; d_call: TRBD1; cdr3_aa: CASSYGRQGNGYTF; cdr3_nt: TGTGCCAGCAGTTACGGGCGACAGGGAAATGGCTACACCTTC
v_call: TRBV7-2; j_call: TRBJ2-5; clone_size: -; d_call: TRBD2; cdr3_aa: CASSLGPRLAGGRETQYF; cdr3_nt: TGTGCCAGCAGCTTAGGTCCCCGACTAGCGGGGGGCCGAGAGACCCAGTACTTC
v_call: TRBV28; j_call: TRBJ1-6; clone_size: -; d_call: TRBD1; cdr3_aa: CASSSPTGKNSPLHF; cdr3_nt: TGTGCCAGCAGTTCACCGACAGGGAAAAACTCACCCCTCCACTTT
v_call: TRBV4-1; j_call: TRBJ2-7; clone_size: -; d_call: -; cdr3_aa: CASSQVTGFPSSYEQYF; cdr3_nt: TGCGCCAGCAGCCAGGTTACAGGTTTTCCGAGCTCCTACGAGCAGTACTTC
v_call: TRBV6-4; j_call: TRBJ2-1; clone_size: -; d_call: -; cdr3_aa: CASSAQVGTPSNEQFF; cdr3_nt: TGTGCCAGCAGCGCCCAGGTAGGGACACCTTCCAATGAGCAGTTCTTC
v_call: TRBV2; j_call: TRBJ1-1; clone_size: -; d_call: TRBD1; cdr3_aa: CASSVATGYTEAFF; cdr3_nt: TGTGCCAGCAGTGTCGCGACAGGGTACACTGAAGCTTTCTTT
v_call: TRBV7-8; j_call: TRBJ2-7; clone_size: -; d_call: -; cdr3_aa: CASSLGGESKQYF; cdr3_nt: TGTGCCAGCAGCCTCGGGGGAGAAAGCAAGCAGTACTTC
v_call: TRBV7-2; j_call: TRBJ1-1; clone_size: -; d_call: -; cdr3_aa: CASSLGQANTEAFF; cdr3_nt: TGTGCCAGCAGCCTGGGACAAGCGAACACTGAAGCTTTCTTT
v_call: TRBV25-1; j_call: TRBJ2-7; clone_size: -; d_call: -; cdr3_aa: CASSARMSSYEQYF; cdr3_nt: TGTGCCAGCAGCGCGCGGATGAGCTCCTACGAGCAGTACTTC
v_call: TRBV15; j_call: TRBJ2-7; clone_size: -; d_call: TRBD1; cdr3_aa: CATSRVSDRGLYEQYF; cdr3_nt: TGTGCCACCAGCAGAGTTAGCGACAGGGGGCTGTACGAGCAGTACTTC
v_call: TRBV19; j_call: TRBJ2-2; clone_size: -; d_call: TRBD2; cdr3_aa: CASSLRLAGDTTGELFF; cdr3_nt: TGTGCCAGTAGTCTGAGACTAGCGGGGGACACCACCGGGGAGCTGTTTTTT
v_call: TRBV27; j_call: TRBJ1-4; clone_size: -; d_call: -; cdr3_aa: CASKPATNEKLFF; cdr3_nt: TGTGCCAGCAAGCCCGCAACTAATGAAAAACTGTTTTTT
v_call: TRBV15; j_call: TRBJ1-5; clone_size: -; d_call: -; cdr3_aa: CATGLQVSSQPQHF; cdr3_nt: TGTGCCACGGGACTCCAGGTGTCTAGTCAGCCCCAGCATTTT
v_call: TRBV19; j_call: TRBJ2-5; clone_size: -; d_call: -; cdr3_aa: CASTPGKTRVETQYF; cdr3_nt: TGTGCCAGTACGCCGGGAAAAACAAGGGTGGAGACCCAGTACTTC
v_call: TRBV19; j_call: TRBJ2-7; clone_size: few; d_call: TRBD1; cdr3_aa: CASSMVHLGGPSYEQYF; cdr3_nt: TGTGCCAGTAGTATGGTCCACTTAGGGGGCCCCTCCTACGAGCAGTACTTC
v_call: TRBV7-9; j_call: TRBJ1-2; clone_size: -; d_call: -; cdr3_aa: CASSNPGLWGYTF; cdr3_nt: TGTGCCAGCAGCAATCCAGGGTTGTGGGGCTACACCTTC
v_call: TRBV6-5; j_call: TRBJ1-5; clone_size: -; d_call: -; cdr3_aa: CASSQEGGDQPQHF; cdr3_nt: TGTGCCAGCAGCCAAGAGGGGGGGGACCAGCCCCAGCATTTT
v_call: TRBV21-1; j_call: TRBJ1-1; clone_size: -; d_call: -; cdr3_aa: CASSKERSRQGAEAFF; cdr3_nt: TGTGCCAGCAGCAAAGAAAGGTCGAGACAGGGGGCTGAAGCTTTCTTT
v_call: TRBV7-2; j_call: TRBJ2-7; clone_size: -; d_call: TRBD2; cdr3_aa: CASSLSGGAGVREQYF; cdr3_nt: TGTGCCAGCAGCTTAAGCGGGGGGGCCGGAGTCCGCGAGCAGTACTTC
v_call: TRBV5-1; j_call: TRBJ1-2; clone_size: -; d_call: -; cdr3_aa: CASSLGPADNYGYTF; cdr3_nt: TGCGCCAGCAGCTTGGGCCCGGCGGATAACTATGGCTACACCTTC
v_call: TRBV11-3; j_call: TRBJ1-2; clone_size: -; d_call: -; cdr3_aa: CASSLEGSYGYTF; cdr3_nt: TGTGCCAGCAGCTTGGAGGGTAGCTATGGCTACACCTTC
v_call: TRBV28; j_call: TRBJ1-5; clone_size: -; d_call: -; cdr3_aa: CASSLSGDSNQPQHF; cdr3_nt: TGTGCCAGCAGTTTATCAGGGGATAGCAATCAGCCCCAGCATTTT